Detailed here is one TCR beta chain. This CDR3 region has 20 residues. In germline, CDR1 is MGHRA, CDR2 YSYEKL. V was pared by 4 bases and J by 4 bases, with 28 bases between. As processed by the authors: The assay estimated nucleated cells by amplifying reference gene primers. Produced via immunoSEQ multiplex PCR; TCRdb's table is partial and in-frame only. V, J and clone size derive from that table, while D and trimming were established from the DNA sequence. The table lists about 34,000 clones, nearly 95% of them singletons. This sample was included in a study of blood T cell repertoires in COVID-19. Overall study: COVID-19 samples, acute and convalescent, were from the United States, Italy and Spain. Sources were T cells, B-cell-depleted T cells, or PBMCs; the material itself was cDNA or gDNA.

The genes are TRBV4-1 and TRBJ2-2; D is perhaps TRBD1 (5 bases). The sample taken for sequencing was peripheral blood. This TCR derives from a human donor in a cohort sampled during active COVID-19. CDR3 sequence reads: CASSLRRGRLKVDTTGELFF. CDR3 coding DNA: TGCGCCAGCAGCCTTCGAAGGGGCCGTTTAAAGGTAGATACCACCGGGGAGCTGTTTTTT.